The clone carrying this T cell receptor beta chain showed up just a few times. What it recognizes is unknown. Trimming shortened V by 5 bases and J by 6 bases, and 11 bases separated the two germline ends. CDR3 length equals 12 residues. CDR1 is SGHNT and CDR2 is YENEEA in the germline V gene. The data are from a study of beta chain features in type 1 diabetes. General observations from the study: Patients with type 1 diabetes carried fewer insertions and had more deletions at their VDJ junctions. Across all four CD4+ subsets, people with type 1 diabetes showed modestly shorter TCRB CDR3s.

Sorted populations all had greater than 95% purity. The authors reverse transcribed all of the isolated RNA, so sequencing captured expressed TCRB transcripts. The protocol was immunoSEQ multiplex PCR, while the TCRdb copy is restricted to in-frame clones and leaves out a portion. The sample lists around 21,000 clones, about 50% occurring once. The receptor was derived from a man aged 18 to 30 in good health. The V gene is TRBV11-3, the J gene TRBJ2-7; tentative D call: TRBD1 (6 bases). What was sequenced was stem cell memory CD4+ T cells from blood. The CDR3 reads CASSQTTGEQYF. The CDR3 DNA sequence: TGTGCCAGCAGCCAAACGACAGGCGAGCAGTACTTC.